This T cell receptor (beta chain) was sequenced in a study of blood T cell repertoires in COVID-19. As for the study in general: Nucleic acid was either cDNA or gDNA, and it came from T cells, B-cell-depleted T cells, or PBMCs.

Per the original methods: It was from reference gene primer amplification that nucleated cell counts were estimated. Repertoires were generated with immunoSEQ multiplex PCR, while TCRdb's copy carries only in-frame clones and drops some. V, J and clone size are taken as reported in that table, and D and trimming were inferred from the DNA itself. The table lists around 65,000 clones, 79% of them singletons. This CDR3 spans 13 amino acids. CDR1 MGHDK and CDR2 SYGVNS come from the germline V gene. V lost 4 bases, J lost 6 bases, and 0 bases stayed unmatched. The specimen sequenced was peripheral blood. The V and J genes are TRBV25-1 and TRBJ1-1; 12 positions agree with TRBD1. This receptor was obtained from a woman of 80 years or more with active or convalescent COVID-19. Here the CDR3 reads CASSGDRGPEAFF. As DNA, the CDR3 is TGTGCCAGCAGTGGGGACAGGGGGCCTGAAGCTTTCTTT.